These T cell receptor beta chains were read from a single sample in a study of cytomegalovirus exposure and HLA in healthy donors. Profiling relied on immunoSEQ multiplex PCR, and the TCRdb table lists in-frame clones only, not all of them. The sample holds about 82,000 clones, around 79% seen once. What was sequenced was PBMCs. The source of these receptors is a human donor in good health. CDR3s include the opening cysteine and the closing phenylalanine or tryptophan. Fields, in order: D gene, J gene, CDR3 length, clone size, V gene, CDR3 DNA, CDR3 protein. A D gene is named only where the DNA matches it firmly. Rows give clone size only sometimes, using once, few, many, or a class for an expanded clone.

D gene: -
J gene: TRBJ1-2
CDR3 length: 12
clone size: -
V gene: TRBV6-6
CDR3 DNA: TGTGCCAGCAGCAAACAGGGAGATGGCTACACCTTC
CDR3 protein: CASSKQGDGYTF

D gene: -
J gene: TRBJ2-3
CDR3 length: 14
clone size: -
V gene: TRBV1
CDR3 DNA: TGCACCAGCAGCCGACAGGGGCTCACAGATACGCAGTATTTT
CDR3 protein: CTSSRQGLTDTQYF

D gene: -
J gene: TRBJ2-7
CDR3 length: 12
clone size: -
V gene: TRBV7-8
CDR3 DNA: TGTGCCAGCAGCTTACAGGGGTACGAGCAGTACTTC
CDR3 protein: CASSLQGYEQYF

D gene: -
J gene: TRBJ1-4
CDR3 length: 14
clone size: -
V gene: TRBV4-1
CDR3 DNA: TGCGCCAGCAGCCACCTCGCGGGCTGGGAAAAACTGTTTTTT
CDR3 protein: CASSHLAGWEKLFF

D gene: -
J gene: TRBJ2-7
CDR3 length: 13
clone size: -
V gene: TRBV7-9
CDR3 DNA: TGTGCCAGCAGCTTCATCACTTCCTACGAGCAGTACTTC
CDR3 protein: CASSFITSYEQYF

D gene: -
J gene: TRBJ2-7
CDR3 length: 13
clone size: few
V gene: TRBV4-3
CDR3 DNA: TGCGCCAGCAGCCCAGACCTCTTCTACGAGCAGTACTTC
CDR3 protein: CASSPDLFYEQYF

D gene: -
J gene: TRBJ2-2
CDR3 length: 17
clone size: -
V gene: TRBV5-1
CDR3 DNA: TGCGCCAGCAGCTTGACGGCAGGGCAACCGAACACCGGGGAGCTGTTTTTT
CDR3 protein: CASSLTAGQPNTGELFF

D gene: TRBD1
J gene: TRBJ1-6
CDR3 length: 15
clone size: -
V gene: TRBV10-3
CDR3 DNA: TGTGCCATCAATAGTGCCAGGGGGTATAATTCACCCCTCCACTTT
CDR3 protein: CAINSARGYNSPLHF

D gene: -
J gene: TRBJ2-7
CDR3 length: 15
clone size: -
V gene: TRBV6-7
CDR3 DNA: TGTGCCAGCAGTTACTCGGATACAGATCTATACGAGCAGTACTTC
CDR3 protein: CASSYSDTDLYEQYF

D gene: -
J gene: TRBJ1-3
CDR3 length: 14
clone size: -
V gene: TRBV2
CDR3 DNA: TGTGCCAGCAGGGATGCGACAAGCGGAAACACCATATATTTT
CDR3 protein: CASRDATSGNTIYF

D gene: -
J gene: TRBJ2-1
CDR3 length: 11
clone size: -
V gene: TRBV19
CDR3 DNA: TGTGCCAGTAGTCTGCCGGGTGAGCAGTTCTTC
CDR3 protein: CASSLPGEQFF

D gene: -
J gene: TRBJ2-5
CDR3 length: 13
clone size: -
V gene: TRBV5-6
CDR3 DNA: TGTGCCAGCAGCACGGACAGTCAAGAGACCCAGTACTTC
CDR3 protein: CASSTDSQETQYF

D gene: -
J gene: TRBJ2-7
CDR3 length: 14
clone size: -
V gene: TRBV5-6
CDR3 DNA: TGTGCCAGCAGCTCGCTGACAAATTCCTACGAGCAGTACTTC
CDR3 protein: CASSSLTNSYEQYF

D gene: -
J gene: TRBJ2-5
CDR3 length: 11
clone size: -
V gene: TRBV11-2
CDR3 DNA: TGTGCCAGCAGCTTAAACTGGACCCAGTACTTC
CDR3 protein: CASSLNWTQYF